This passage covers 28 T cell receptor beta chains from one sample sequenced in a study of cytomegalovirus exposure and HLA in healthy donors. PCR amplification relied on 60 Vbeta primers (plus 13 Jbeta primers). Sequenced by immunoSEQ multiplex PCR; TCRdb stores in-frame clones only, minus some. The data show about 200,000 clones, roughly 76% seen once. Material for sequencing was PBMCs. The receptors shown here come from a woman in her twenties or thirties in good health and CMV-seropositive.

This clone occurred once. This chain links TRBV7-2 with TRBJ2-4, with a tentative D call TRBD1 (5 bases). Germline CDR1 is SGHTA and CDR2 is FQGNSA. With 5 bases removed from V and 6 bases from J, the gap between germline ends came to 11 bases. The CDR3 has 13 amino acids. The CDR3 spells CASSPDRVNIQYF. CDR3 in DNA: TGTGCCAGCAGCCCTGACAGAGTAAACATTCAGTACTTC.

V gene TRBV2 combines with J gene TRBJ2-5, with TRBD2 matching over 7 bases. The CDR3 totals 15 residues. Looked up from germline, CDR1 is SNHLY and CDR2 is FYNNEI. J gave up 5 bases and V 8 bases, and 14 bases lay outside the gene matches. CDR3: CASDRDGRLGETQYF. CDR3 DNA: TGTGCCAGCGACCGGGACGGGAGGCTAGGGGAGACCCAGTACTTC.

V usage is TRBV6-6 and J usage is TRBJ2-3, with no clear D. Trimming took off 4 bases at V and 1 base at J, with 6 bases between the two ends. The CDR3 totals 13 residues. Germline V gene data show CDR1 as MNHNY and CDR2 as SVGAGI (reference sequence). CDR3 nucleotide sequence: TGTGCCAGCAGTTTCCCCGGCACAGATACGCAGTATTTT. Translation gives CASSFPGTDTQYF.

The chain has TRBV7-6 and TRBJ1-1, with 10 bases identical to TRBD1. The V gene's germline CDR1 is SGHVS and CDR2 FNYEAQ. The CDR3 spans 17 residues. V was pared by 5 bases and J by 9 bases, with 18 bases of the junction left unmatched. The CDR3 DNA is TGTGCCAGCAGCACAACCGGGACAGGGGAGTCGCCGGCCAAAGCTTTCTTT. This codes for CASSTTGTGESPAKAFF. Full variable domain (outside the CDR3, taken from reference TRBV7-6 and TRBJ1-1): GAGVSQSPRYKVTKRGQDVALRCDPISGHVSLYWYRQALGQGPEFLTYFNYEAQQDKSGLPNDRFSAERPEGSISTLTIQRTEQRDSAMYRCASSTTGTGESPAKAFFGQGTRLTVV.

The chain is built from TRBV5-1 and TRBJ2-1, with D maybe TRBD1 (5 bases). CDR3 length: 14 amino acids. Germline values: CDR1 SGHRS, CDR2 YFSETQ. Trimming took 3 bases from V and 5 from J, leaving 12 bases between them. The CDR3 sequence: CASSSWGGHNEQFF. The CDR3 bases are TGCGCCAGCAGCTCCTGGGGCGGTCACAATGAGCAGTTCTTC.

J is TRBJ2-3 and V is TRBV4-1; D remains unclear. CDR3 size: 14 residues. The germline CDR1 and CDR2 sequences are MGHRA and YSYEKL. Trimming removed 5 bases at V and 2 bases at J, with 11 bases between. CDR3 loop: CASSEGTYTDTQYF. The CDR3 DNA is TGCGCCAGCAGCGAAGGAACATACACAGATACGCAGTATTTT.

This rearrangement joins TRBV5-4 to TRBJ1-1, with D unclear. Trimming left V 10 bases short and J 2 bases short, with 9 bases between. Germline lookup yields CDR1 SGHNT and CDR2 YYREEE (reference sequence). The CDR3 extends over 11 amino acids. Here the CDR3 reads CAFGGNTEAFF. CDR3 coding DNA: TGTGCCTTCGGCGGAAACACTGAAGCTTTCTTT.

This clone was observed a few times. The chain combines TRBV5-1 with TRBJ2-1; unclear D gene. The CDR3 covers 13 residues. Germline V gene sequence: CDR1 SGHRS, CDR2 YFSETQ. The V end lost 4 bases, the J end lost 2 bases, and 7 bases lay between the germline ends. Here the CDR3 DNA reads TGCGCCAGCAGCACGAGGACCTACAATGAGCAGTTCTTC. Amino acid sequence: CASSTRTYNEQFF. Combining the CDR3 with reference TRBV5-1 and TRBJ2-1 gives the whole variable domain KAGVTQTPRYLIKTRGQQVTLSCSPISGHRSVSWYQQTPGQGLQFLFEYFSETQRNKGNFPGRFSGRQFSNSRSEMNVSTLELGDSALYLCASSTRTYNEQFFGPGTRLTVL.

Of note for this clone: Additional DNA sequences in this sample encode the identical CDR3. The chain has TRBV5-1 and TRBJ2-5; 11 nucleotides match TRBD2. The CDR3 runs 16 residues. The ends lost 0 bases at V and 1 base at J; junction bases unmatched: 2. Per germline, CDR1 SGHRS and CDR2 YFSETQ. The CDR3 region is CASSLGGTSGQETQYF. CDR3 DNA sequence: TGCGCCAGCAGCTTGGGTGGGACTAGCGGCCAAGAGACCCAGTACTTC.

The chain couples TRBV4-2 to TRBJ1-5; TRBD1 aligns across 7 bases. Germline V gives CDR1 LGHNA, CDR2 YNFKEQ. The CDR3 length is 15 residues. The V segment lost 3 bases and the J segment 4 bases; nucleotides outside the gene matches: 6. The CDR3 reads CASSQGTGENQPQHF. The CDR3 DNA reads TGTGCCAGCAGCCAGGGCACAGGGGAGAATCAGCCCCAGCATTTT.

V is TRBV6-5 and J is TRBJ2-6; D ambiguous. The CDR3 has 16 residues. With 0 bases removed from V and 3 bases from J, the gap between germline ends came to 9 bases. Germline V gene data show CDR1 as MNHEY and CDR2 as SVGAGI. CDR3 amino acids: CASSYSPGFGANVLTF. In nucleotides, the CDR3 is TGTGCCAGCAGTTACTCCCCCGGGTTTGGGGCCAACGTCCTGACTTTC.

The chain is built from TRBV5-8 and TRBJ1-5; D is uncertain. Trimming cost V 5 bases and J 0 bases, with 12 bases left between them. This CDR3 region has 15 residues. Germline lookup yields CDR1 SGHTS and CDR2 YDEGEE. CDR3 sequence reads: CASSPGILSNQPQHF. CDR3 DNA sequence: TGTGCCAGCAGTCCCGGGATACTTAGCAATCAGCCCCAGCATTTT.

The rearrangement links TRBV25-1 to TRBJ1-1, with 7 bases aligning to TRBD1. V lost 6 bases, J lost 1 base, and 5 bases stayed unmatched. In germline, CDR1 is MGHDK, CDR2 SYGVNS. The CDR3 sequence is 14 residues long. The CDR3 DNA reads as TGTGCCAGCAGGCTTACAGGGGCGAACACTGAAGCTTTCTTT. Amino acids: CASRLTGANTEAFF.

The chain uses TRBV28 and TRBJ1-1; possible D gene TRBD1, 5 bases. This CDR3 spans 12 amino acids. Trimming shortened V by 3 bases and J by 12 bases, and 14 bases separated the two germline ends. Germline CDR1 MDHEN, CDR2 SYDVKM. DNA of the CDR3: TGTGCCAGCAGTTTCGGCAGGGTGGAAACTTTCTTT. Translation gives CASSFGRVETFF.

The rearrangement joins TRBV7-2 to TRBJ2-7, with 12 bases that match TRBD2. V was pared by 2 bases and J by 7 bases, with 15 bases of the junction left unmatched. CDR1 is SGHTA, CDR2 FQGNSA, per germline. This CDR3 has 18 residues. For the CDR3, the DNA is TGTGCCAGCAGCTTAAGGACCCGGACTAGCGGGAAGTCTAATGAGCAGTACTTC. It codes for CASSLRTRTSGKSNEQYF.

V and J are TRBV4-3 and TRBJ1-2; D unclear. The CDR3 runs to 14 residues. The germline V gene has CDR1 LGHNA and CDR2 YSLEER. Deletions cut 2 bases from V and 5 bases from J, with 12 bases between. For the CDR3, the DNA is TGCGCCAGCAGCCAAAACCTTGGGCGTTATGGCTACACCTTC. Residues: CASSQNLGRYGYTF.

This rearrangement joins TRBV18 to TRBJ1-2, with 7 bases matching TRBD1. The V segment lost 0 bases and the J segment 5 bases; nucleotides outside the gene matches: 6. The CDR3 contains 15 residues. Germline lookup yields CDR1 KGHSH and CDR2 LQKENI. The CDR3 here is CASSPPGGQTYGYTF. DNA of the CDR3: TGTGCCAGCTCACCACCCGGGGGACAGACTTATGGCTACACCTTC.

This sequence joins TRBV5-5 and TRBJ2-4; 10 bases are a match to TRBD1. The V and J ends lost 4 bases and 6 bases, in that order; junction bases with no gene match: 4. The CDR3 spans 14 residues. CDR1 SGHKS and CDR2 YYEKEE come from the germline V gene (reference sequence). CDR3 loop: CASSGRDRGNIQYF. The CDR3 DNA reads TGTGCCAGCAGCGGACGGGACAGGGGAAACATTCAGTACTTC. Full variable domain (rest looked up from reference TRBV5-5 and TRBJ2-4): DAGVTQSPTHLIKTRGQQVTLRCSPISGHKSVSWYQQVLGQGPQFIFQYYEKEERGRGNFPDRFSARQFPNYSSELNVNALLLGDSALYLCASSGRDRGNIQYFGAGTRLSVL.

The CDR3 DNA sequence: TGTGCCAGCAGCCCCCAATTATCGGGACAGGGAGGGGCCCAGTACTTC. As protein: CASSPQLSGQGGAQYF. J is TRBJ2-5 and V is TRBV9, with 9 bases matching TRBD1. Germline lookup yields CDR1 SGDLS and CDR2 YYNGEE. CDR3 length: 16 residues. The V and J ends lost 4 bases and 9 bases, in that order; junction bases with no gene match: 16.

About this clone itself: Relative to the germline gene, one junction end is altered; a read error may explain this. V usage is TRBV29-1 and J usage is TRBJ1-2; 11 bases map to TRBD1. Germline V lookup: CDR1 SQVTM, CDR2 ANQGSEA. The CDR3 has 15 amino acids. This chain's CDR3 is CSVKERTGGNYGYTF. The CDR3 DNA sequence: TGCAGCGTTAAAGAACGGACAGGGGGCAACTATGGCTACACCTTC. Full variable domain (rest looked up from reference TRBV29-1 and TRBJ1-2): SAVISQKPSRDICQRGTSLTIQCQVDSQVTMMFWYRQQPGQSLTLIATANQGSEATYESGFVIDKFPISRPNLTFSTLTVSNMSPEDSSIYLCSVKERTGGNYGYTFGSGTRLTVV.

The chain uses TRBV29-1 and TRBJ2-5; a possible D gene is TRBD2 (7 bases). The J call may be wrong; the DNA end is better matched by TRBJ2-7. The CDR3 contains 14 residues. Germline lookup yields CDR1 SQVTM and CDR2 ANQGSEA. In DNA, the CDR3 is TGCAGCGTGGGGGGGCGTGGGGATTGGGGCGAGCAGTACTTC. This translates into CSVGGRGDWGEQYF.

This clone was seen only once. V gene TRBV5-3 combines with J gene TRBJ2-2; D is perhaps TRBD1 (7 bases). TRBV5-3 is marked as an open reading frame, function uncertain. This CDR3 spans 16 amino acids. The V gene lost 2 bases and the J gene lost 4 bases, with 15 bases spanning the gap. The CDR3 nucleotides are TGTGCCAGAAGCTTAGGAGGGGGCAGGAGCACCGGGGAGCTGTTTTTT. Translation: CARSLGGGRSTGELFF.

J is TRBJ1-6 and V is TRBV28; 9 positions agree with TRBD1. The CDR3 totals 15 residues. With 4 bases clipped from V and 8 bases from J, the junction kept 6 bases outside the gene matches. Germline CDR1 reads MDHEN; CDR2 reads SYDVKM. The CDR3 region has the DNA TGTGCCAGCAGTTCGGGACAGGGATGGGATTCACCCCTCCACTTT. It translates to CASSSGQGWDSPLHF.

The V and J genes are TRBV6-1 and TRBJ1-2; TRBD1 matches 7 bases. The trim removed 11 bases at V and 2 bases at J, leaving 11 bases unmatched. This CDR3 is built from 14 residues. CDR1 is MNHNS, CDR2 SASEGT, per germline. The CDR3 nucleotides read TGTGCCCACGGACAGGAGGTGGGAAACTATGGCTACACCTTC. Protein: CAHGQEVGNYGYTF.

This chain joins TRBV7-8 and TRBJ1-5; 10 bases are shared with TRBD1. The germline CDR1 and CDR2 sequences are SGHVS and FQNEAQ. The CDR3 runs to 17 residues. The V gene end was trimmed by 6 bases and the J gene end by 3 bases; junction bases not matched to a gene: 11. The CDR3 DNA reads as TGTGCCAGCAGACTCGGGACAGGGGTAGGGTCCAATCAGCCCCAGCATTTT. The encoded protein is CASRLGTGVGSNQPQHF.

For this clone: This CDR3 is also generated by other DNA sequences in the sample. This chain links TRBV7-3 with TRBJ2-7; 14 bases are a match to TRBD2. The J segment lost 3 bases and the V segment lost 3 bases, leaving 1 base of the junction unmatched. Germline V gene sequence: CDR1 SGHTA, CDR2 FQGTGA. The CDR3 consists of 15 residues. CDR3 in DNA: TGTGCCAGCAGCTTGGGACTAGCGGGAGTCTACGAGCAGTACTTC. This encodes CASSLGLAGVYEQYF. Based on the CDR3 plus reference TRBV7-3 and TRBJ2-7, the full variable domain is GAGVSQTPSNKVTEKGKYVELRCDPISGHTALYWYRQSLGQGPEFLIYFQGTGAADDSGLPNDRFFAVRPEGSVSTLKIQRTERGDSAVYLCASSLGLAGVYEQYFGPGTRLTVT.

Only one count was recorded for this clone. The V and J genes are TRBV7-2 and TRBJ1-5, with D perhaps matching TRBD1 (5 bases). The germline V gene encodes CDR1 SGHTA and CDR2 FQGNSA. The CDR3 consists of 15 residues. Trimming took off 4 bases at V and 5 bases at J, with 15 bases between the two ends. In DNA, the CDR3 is TGTGCCAGCAGCTCCGGTGCTAGGGGTGATCAGCCCCAGCATTTT. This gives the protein CASSSGARGDQPQHF.

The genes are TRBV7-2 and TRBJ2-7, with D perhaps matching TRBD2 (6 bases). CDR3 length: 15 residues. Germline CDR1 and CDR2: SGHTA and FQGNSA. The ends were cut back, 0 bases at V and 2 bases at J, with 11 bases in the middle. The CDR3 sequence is CASSLAAGNPYEQYF. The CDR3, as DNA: TGTGCCAGCAGCTTAGCTGCGGGGAACCCCTACGAGCAGTACTTC.